The 25 T cell receptor beta chains below were found in one sample sequenced in a study of blood T cell repertoires in COVID-19. Repertoires were generated with immunoSEQ multiplex PCR, while TCRdb's copy carries only in-frame clones and drops some. The table shows roughly 200,000 clones, with less than 90% occurring only once. Material for sequencing was PBMCs or T cells enriched from blood (not recorded which). The receptors originated from a woman in her 30s who had recovered from COVID-19.

A single count supports this clone. The chain uses TRBV19 and TRBJ1-2; D might be TRBD1 (6 bases). In germline, CDR1 is LNHDA, CDR2 SQIVND (reference sequence). There are 21 residues in the CDR3. V lost 2 bases, J lost 4 bases, and 32 bases lay in between. CDR3 nucleotides: TGTGCCAGTAGTATAATCCTTAGGCCCGCCACTAAAGGAACAGGGCCCTATGGCTACACCTTC. This sequence encodes CASSIILRPATKGTGPYGYTF.

This chain links TRBV10-3 with TRBJ2-4; 8 positions match TRBD2. The CDR3 covers 13 residues. Germline loops: CDR1 ENHRY, CDR2 SYGVKD. Losses at the gene ends were 11 bases for V and 6 bases for J; bases not matched to a gene: 9. The CDR3: CAVGGDGGNIQYF. For the CDR3, the DNA is TGTGCCGTCGGGGGGGACGGCGGAAACATTCAGTACTTC.

The V and J genes are TRBV4-2 and TRBJ2-5; D uncertain. Trimming stripped 6 bases from V and 2 bases from J, with 13 bases between. The germline CDR1 and CDR2 sequences are LGHNA and YNFKEQ. The CDR3 has 14 residues. CDR3 residues: CASSPRLIQETQYF. DNA for the CDR3: TGTGCCAGCAGTCCTCGACTGATACAAGAGACCCAGTACTTC.

V gene TRBV28 combines with J gene TRBJ1-1; no definite D call. The CDR3 has 12 residues. Between the trimmed V and J ends, which lost 3 bases and 4 bases, there was a span of 6 bases. CDR1 and CDR2 from the germline V gene are MDHEN and SYDVKM. Here the CDR3 DNA reads TGTGCCAGCAGTTTGAGTAGCACTGAAGCTTTCTTT. This encodes CASSLSSTEAFF.

The chain recombines TRBV18 with TRBJ2-5; TRBD1 is a possible D gene (5 bases). Trimming stripped 6 bases from V and 1 base from J, with 12 bases between. The length of the CDR3 is 14 residues. Germline V lookup: CDR1 KGHSH, CDR2 LQKENI. This CDR3 reads CASSILDIQETQYF. DNA of the CDR3: TGTGCCAGCTCTATCTTGGACATCCAAGAGACCCAGTACTTC.

This clone was counted a few times. The rearrangement links TRBV7-9 to TRBJ1-6; D is ambiguous. Deletions cut 3 bases from V and 7 bases from J, with 13 bases between. CDR1 is SEHNR and CDR2 is FQNEAQ in the germline V gene (reference sequence). The CDR3 has 15 amino acids. The CDR3 here is CASSFAGNPNSPLHF. Written as DNA, the CDR3 is TGTGCCAGCAGCTTCGCAGGAAACCCGAATTCACCCCTCCACTTT.

The V gene is TRBV7-7, the J gene TRBJ2-2; 9 bases line up with TRBD1. This CDR3 contains 15 residues. Germline-derived CDR1 and CDR2 are SSHAT and FNYEAQ (reference sequence). J lost 4 bases, V lost 5 bases, and 5 bases had no gene match. CDR3 coding DNA: TGTGCCAGCAGCCCACAGGGGGCGGTCACCGGGGAGCTGTTTTTT. Its protein product is CASSPQGAVTGELFF.

The chain recombines TRBV3-1 (or the pseudogene TRBV3-2) with TRBJ1-2, with 8 bases that match TRBD1. The V and J ends lost 4 bases and 11 bases, in that order; junction bases with no gene match: 15. This CDR3 region has 15 residues. Germline assignment: CDR1 LGHDT and CDR2 YNNKEL (reference sequence). The CDR3 spells CASSLSGTGNPWYTF. The CDR3 nucleotides are TGTGCCAGCAGCCTGTCCGGGACAGGAAACCCGTGGTACACCTTC.

The rearrangement links TRBV7-2 to TRBJ2-7; tentative D call: TRBD2 (5 bases). The CDR3 is 15 amino acids. The germline gives CDR1 SGHTA, CDR2 FQGNSA. The V end was cut by 3 bases, the J end by 0 bases, with 12 bases between. CDR3 sequence (DNA): TGTGCCAGCAGCTTTGGACTGGAAAGCTCCTACGAGCAGTACTTC. Protein product: CASSFGLESSYEQYF.

The chain has TRBV5-6 and TRBJ1-2, with 10 bases identical to TRBD1. Germline loops: CDR1 SGHDT, CDR2 YYEEEE. The CDR3 runs to 15 residues. With V trimmed by 3 bases and J by 4 bases, 6 bases remained unmatched. The CDR3 DNA reads as TGTGCCAGCAGCTCAATGGGACAGGGGAGCTATGGCTACACCTTC. It is translated as CASSSMGQGSYGYTF.

This chain links TRBV5-6 with TRBJ2-5; tentative D call: TRBD2 (6 bases). V gave up 0 bases and J gave up 5 bases, with 17 bases separating them. This CDR3 has 16 residues. Germline V lookup: CDR1 SGHDT, CDR2 YYEEEE. In nucleotides, the CDR3 is TGTGCCAGCAGCTTGGAGGGCCTAGCGATGTGGGAGACCCAGTACTTC. This encodes CASSLEGLAMWETQYF. The variable domain in full, completed from reference TRBV5-6 and TRBJ2-5, reads DAGVTQSPTHLIKTRGQQVTLRCSPKSGHDTVSWYQQALGQGPQFIFQYYEEEERQRGNFPDRFSGHQFPNYSSELNVNALLLGDSALYLCASSLEGLAMWETQYFGPGTRLLVL.

The gene calls are TRBV6-5 and TRBJ1-3, with TRBD1 matching 7 bases. Germline V gives CDR1 MNHEY, CDR2 SVGAGI. Unmatched junction bases numbered 9, after V lost 7 bases and J lost 3 bases. This CDR3 is built from 15 residues. CDR3: CASNLGQAIGNTIYF. The CDR3 nucleotides read TGTGCCAGCAACCTAGGACAGGCGATTGGAAACACCATATATTTT.

The chain joins TRBV27 to TRBJ1-6; weak D call: TRBD1 (6 bases). Germline V lookup: CDR1 MNHEY, CDR2 SMNVEV (reference sequence). The V end lost 3 bases, the J end lost 6 bases, and 12 bases lay between the germline ends. The CDR3 runs to 15 residues. CDR3 DNA sequence: TGTGCCAGCAGTTTTATCATGGGGGCTAATTCACCCCTCCACTTT. Residues: CASSFIMGANSPLHF.

The chain carries TRBV7-9 and TRBJ1-1; 11 nucleotides align to TRBD1. The CDR3 is 15 residues long. V dropped 5 bases and J dropped 6; count of bases not matched to a gene: 8. The V gene's germline CDR1 is SEHNR and CDR2 FQNEAQ (reference sequence). The chain's CDR3 is CASSPSRDRGAEAFF. CDR3 DNA: TGTGCCAGCAGCCCGTCCCGGGACAGGGGGGCTGAAGCTTTCTTT.

The V gene is TRBV2, the J gene TRBJ2-1, with 16 bases matching TRBD2. CDR3 length: 19 amino acids. With V trimmed by 6 bases and J by 3 bases, 11 bases remained unmatched. The germline V gene encodes CDR1 SNHLY and CDR2 FYNNEI. The CDR3 sequence: CASSSSGTSGGGIYNEQFF. The CDR3 DNA reads TGTGCCAGCAGCTCTTCCGGGACTAGCGGGGGGGGCATCTACAATGAGCAGTTCTTC.

The chain combines TRBV5-1 with TRBJ2-2; D is uncertain. Between the trimmed V and J ends, which lost 4 bases and 3 bases, there was a span of 13 bases. There are 15 residues in the CDR3. Germline V gives CDR1 SGHRS, CDR2 YFSETQ. CDR3 DNA: TGCGCCAGCAGCCTGGGTGTGTCGGACACCGGGGAGCTGTTTTTT. The encoded protein is CASSLGVSDTGELFF.

This clone was detected only once. This CDR3 is CASSLTGSYGYTF. DNA for the CDR3: TGTGCCAGCAGTTTAACGGGTAGCTATGGCTACACCTTC. V is TRBV27 and J is TRBJ1-2, with D uncertain. Trimming took off 2 bases at V and 4 bases at J, with 8 bases between the two ends. Germline CDR1 MNHEY, CDR2 SMNVEV (reference sequence). This CDR3 is built from 13 residues.

A few counts support this clone. The rearrangement links TRBV27 to TRBJ2-6; no reliable D call. The CDR3 spans 19 residues. Trimming shortened V by 6 bases and J by 2 bases, and 23 bases separated the two germline ends. Germline CDR1 MNHEY, CDR2 SMNVEV (reference sequence). CDR3 nucleotide sequence: TGTGCCAGCAGGAGATACTCGACTCAAAATCCAGCTGGGGCCAACGTCCTGACTTTC. This encodes CASRRYSTQNPAGANVLTF. The full variable domain, completed using reference TRBV27 and TRBJ2-6, is EAQVTQNPRYLITVTGKKLTVTCSQNMNHEYMSWYRQDPGLGLRQIYYSMNVEVTDKGDVPEGYKVSRKEKRNFPLILESPSPNQTSLYFCASRRYSTQNPAGANVLTFGAGSRLTVL.

This chain joins TRBV11-2 and TRBJ1-2; 7 nucleotides agree with TRBD1. Germline V gene data show CDR1 as SGHAT and CDR2 as FQNNGV. The trim removed 2 bases at V and 8 bases at J, leaving 5 bases unmatched. The CDR3 is 13 amino acids. In nucleotides, the CDR3 is TGTGCCAGCAGCTTAATAAGGGGGCGCGGCTACACCTTC. Amino acid sequence: CASSLIRGRGYTF.

The chain employs TRBV7-9 and TRBJ1-1, with TRBD1 identical over 8 bases. V shed 2 bases, J shed 0 bases, and the junction held 2 bases outside the gene matches. Per germline, CDR1 SEHNR and CDR2 FQNEAQ (reference sequence). The CDR3 runs 15 residues. CDR3 DNA: TGTGCCAGCAGCTTATGGACAGGGATGAACACTGAAGCTTTCTTT. It translates to CASSLWTGMNTEAFF.

The chain joins TRBV5-1 to TRBJ1-2; 8 bases are shared with TRBD1. The CDR3 runs 15 residues. V trimming: 4 bases; J trimming: 3 bases; junction bases outside the gene matches: 8. Germline V gene sequence: CDR1 SGHRS, CDR2 YFSETQ. The CDR3 loop reads CASSLLTGEDYGYTF. The CDR3 DNA is TGCGCCAGCAGCCTTCTGACAGGGGAGGACTATGGCTACACCTTC.

This clone has a handful of counts. Here the CDR3 omits its conserved ending phenylalanine or tryptophan, so a read error is the likely source. Because the CDR3's place on the DNA is in doubt, the DNA is left out and the CDR3 is given as listed by TCRdb. The chain links TRBV19 to TRBJ2-7; the listed D gene, TRBD2, was not tested against the DNA. Germline V CDR1 and CDR2: LNHDA, SQIVND (reference sequence). Counting both end residues, the CDR3 totals 10 amino acids. The CDR3 sequence: CATSLAGGRL.

The rearrangement uses TRBV5-1 and TRBJ2-3, with 9 positions matching TRBD1. V lost 3 bases, J lost 3 bases, and 5 bases stayed unmatched. The CDR3 has 15 amino acids. The germline gives CDR1 SGHRS, CDR2 YFSETQ. This CDR3 reads CASSWGQGITDTQYF. The CDR3 DNA is TGCGCCAGCAGCTGGGGACAGGGTATTACAGATACGCAGTATTTT. Complete variable domain (other parts from reference TRBV5-1 and TRBJ2-3): KAGVTQTPRYLIKTRGQQVTLSCSPISGHRSVSWYQQTPGQGLQFLFEYFSETQRNKGNFPGRFSGRQFSNSRSEMNVSTLELGDSALYLCASSWGQGITDTQYFGPGTRLTVL.

This chain joins TRBV7-8 and TRBJ1-1, with 7 bases identical to TRBD1. CDR1 is SGHVS, CDR2 FQNEAQ, per germline. Unmatched junction bases numbered 6, after V lost 5 bases and J lost 0 bases. This CDR3 contains 15 residues. CDR3 protein: CASSTRQGMNTEAFF. The CDR3 DNA reads TGTGCCAGCAGCACCCGACAGGGTATGAACACTGAAGCTTTCTTT.

The chain uses TRBV6-6 and TRBJ1-4; 8 bases align to TRBD1. In germline, CDR1 is MNHNY, CDR2 SVGAGI (reference sequence). J gave up 5 bases and V 0 bases, and 5 bases lay outside the gene matches. CDR3 size: 16 residues. For the CDR3, the DNA is TGTGCCAGCAGTTACTCGGACAGGGAGTTGAATGAAAAACTGTTTTTT. It yields the protein CASSYSDRELNEKLFF.